The 2 T cell receptor beta chains reported below all come from one sample, sequenced in a study of regulatory T cells in long-lasting Graves disease. Documented time point: newly diagnosed GD, antithyroid drugs for less than 3 months. The TCR library was prepared using RNA isolated from PBMCs. HTBI primers from iRepertoire and Arm-PCR of CDR3 regions yielded the TCR beta libraries. MiXCR, applied by TCRdb to the multiplex PCR reads, yields one record per CDR3 protein. The sample contains about 500,000 distinct CDR3 sequences, around 12% of which appear only once. This same sample was also part of a study on T cells in Graves' hyperthyroidism and ophthalmopathy.

The sample was peripheral blood mononuclear cells (PBMCs), taken at new diagnosis, from a patient treated with antithyroid drugs. Source of these receptors: a woman aged 30 to 39 with Graves disease.

V usage is TRBV2 and J usage is TRBJ2-3, with 9 nucleotides matching TRBD2. CDR1 is SNHLY, CDR2 FYNNEI, per germline. J gave up 0 bases and V 6 bases, and 4 bases lay outside the gene matches. The CDR3 extends over 15 amino acids. CDR3 loop: CASRELAGSTDTQYF. For the CDR3, the DNA is TGTGCCAGCAGAGAGCTAGCGGGAAGCACAGATACGCAGTATTTT.

This clonotype was seen at least ten times. This chain links TRBV11-2 with TRBJ2-1, with TRBD2 as a possible D gene (5 bases). CDR3 length equals 12 residues. Trimming took off 1 base at V and 8 bases at J, with 6 bases between the two ends. The germline V gene encodes CDR1 SGHAT and CDR2 FQNNGV. CDR3 nucleotides: TGTGCCAGCAGCTTAGTAGCGCATGAGCAGTTCTTC. It yields the protein CASSLVAHEQFF.